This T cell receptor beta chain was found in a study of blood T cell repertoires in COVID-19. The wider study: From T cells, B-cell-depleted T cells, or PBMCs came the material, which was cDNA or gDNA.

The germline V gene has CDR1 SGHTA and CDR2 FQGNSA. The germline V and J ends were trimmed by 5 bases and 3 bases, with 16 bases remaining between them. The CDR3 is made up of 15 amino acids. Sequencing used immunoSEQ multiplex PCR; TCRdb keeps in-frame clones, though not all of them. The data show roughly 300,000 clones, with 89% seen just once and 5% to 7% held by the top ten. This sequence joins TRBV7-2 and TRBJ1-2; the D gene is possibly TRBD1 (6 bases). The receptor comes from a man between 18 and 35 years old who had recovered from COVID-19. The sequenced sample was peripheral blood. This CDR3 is CASSPAVGADYGYTF. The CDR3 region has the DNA TGTGCCAGCAGCCCCGCCGTGGGGGCGGACTATGGCTACACCTTC.